These T cell receptor beta chains were read from a single sample in a study of blood T cells in healthy people across ages. MiXCR, run by TCRdb on the 5' RACE reads, gives a single entry per CDR3 protein. This table has about 1,500,000 distinct CDR3 sequences, 28% appearing once. Sequenced: blood. These TCRs come from a young woman in good health. The conserved cysteine and the conserved F or W are not part of the CDR3 here.

j_gene: TRBJ2-1
v_gene: TRBV2
CDR3aa: ASTPSVGNEQF

j_gene: TRBJ1-2
v_gene: TRBV5-1
CDR3aa: ASSLGGSTDYGYT

j_gene: TRBJ1-2
v_gene: TRBV29-1
CDR3aa: SSMDGSGRYT

j_gene: TRBJ1-2
v_gene: TRBV4-1
CDR3aa: ASSPEPGANYGYT

j_gene: TRBJ2-5
v_gene: TRBV7-2
CDR3aa: ASRREPGPFSDEQY

j_gene: TRBJ2-3
v_gene: TRBV5-1
CDR3aa: ASGLAPIGSTDTQY

j_gene: TRBJ2-6
v_gene: TRBV11-3
CDR3aa: ASKLGVPGLSTCGANVLT

j_gene: TRBJ2-3
v_gene: TRBV20-1
CDR3aa: SARGVFSGGAMGTQY

j_gene: TRBJ2-1
v_gene: TRBV5-6
CDR3aa: ASSSSGSPTYNEQF

j_gene: TRBJ2-1
v_gene: TRBV5-1
CDR3aa: ASNKGSGGVEQF

j_gene: TRBJ2-1
v_gene: TRBV19
CDR3aa: ASSIGLAGGPNEQF

j_gene: TRBJ2-5
v_gene: TRBV7-2
CDR3aa: ASRLGTGKETQY

j_gene: TRBJ2-7
v_gene: TRBV29-1
CDR3aa: SAATSYEQY

j_gene: TRBJ2-7
v_gene: TRBV27
CDR3aa: ASSFGHPKTLLYEQY

j_gene: TRBJ2-7
v_gene: TRBV7-9
CDR3aa: ASSLFPPGDEQY

j_gene: TRBJ2-7
v_gene: TRBV28
CDR3aa: ASRMGGSSYEQY

j_gene: TRBJ2-1
v_gene: TRBV7-3
CDR3aa: ASSLSGGEEQF

j_gene: TRBJ1-1
v_gene: TRBV5-1
CDR3aa: ASRDPGGAF

j_gene: TRBJ1-2
v_gene: TRBV12-3/TRBV12-4
CDR3aa: ASSNPEQYGYT

j_gene: TRBJ1-6
v_gene: TRBV3-1
CDR3aa: ASSQDYQPLH

j_gene: TRBJ1-2
v_gene: TRBV5-5
CDR3aa: ASTAQSRVDYGYT

j_gene: TRBJ2-1
v_gene: TRBV7-9
CDR3aa: ASSSIGPRHNEQF

j_gene: TRBJ2-3
v_gene: TRBV29-1
CDR3aa: SVGALLSEDTQY

j_gene: TRBJ2-7
v_gene: TRBV4-1
CDR3aa: ASSQVSQGPYEQY

j_gene: TRBJ2-1
v_gene: TRBV27
CDR3aa: ASSFGSGAYNEQF

j_gene: TRBJ2-5
v_gene: TRBV20-1
CDR3aa: SARGSSGGEETQY

j_gene: TRBJ1-2
v_gene: TRBV28
CDR3aa: ASSTPQGAGLNYGYT

j_gene: TRBJ1-5
v_gene: TRBV12-3/TRBV12-4
CDR3aa: ASRYGTQEYQPQH

j_gene: TRBJ1-5
v_gene: TRBV24-1
CDR3aa: ATQLDSNQPQH

j_gene: TRBJ2-1
v_gene: TRBV20-1
CDR3aa: SARDLGLAGSYNEQF

j_gene: TRBJ2-7
v_gene: TRBV20-1
CDR3aa: SVKSPSGVGYEQY

j_gene: TRBJ2-1
v_gene: TRBV20-1
CDR3aa: SARERLYNEQF

j_gene: TRBJ2-5
v_gene: TRBV29-1
CDR3aa: SIESGGSGETQY

j_gene: TRBJ2-2
v_gene: TRBV13
CDR3aa: ASSPRTGLSTGELF

j_gene: TRBJ1-5
v_gene: TRBV19
CDR3aa: ASNSDRGMDQPQH

j_gene: TRBJ1-1
v_gene: TRBV20-1
CDR3aa: SARTPNTEAF

j_gene: TRBJ2-6
v_gene: TRBV7-2
CDR3aa: ASSLGSGLSGANVLT

j_gene: TRBJ2-6
v_gene: TRBV27
CDR3aa: ASKINRDLDGANVLT

j_gene: TRBJ1-4
v_gene: TRBV28
CDR3aa: ASSFRTGGNEKLF

j_gene: TRBJ2-4
v_gene: TRBV10-2
CDR3aa: ASSEPGGIQY

j_gene: TRBJ1-4
v_gene: TRBV6-1
CDR3aa: ASRNGGRPRGNEKLF

j_gene: TRBJ1-1
v_gene: TRBV12-3/TRBV12-4
CDR3aa: ASSSGGGPEAF

j_gene: TRBJ2-7
v_gene: TRBV29-1
CDR3aa: SARTVNYEQY

j_gene: TRBJ1-5
v_gene: TRBV20-1
CDR3aa: SAARGALGQPQH

j_gene: TRBJ2-3
v_gene: TRBV12-3/TRBV12-4
CDR3aa: ASSLRGGDTDTQY

j_gene: -
v_gene: TRBV12-3/TRBV12-4
CDR3aa: ASSPRTSEETQY

j_gene: TRBJ2-2
v_gene: TRBV2
CDR3aa: ASIPEITGELF

j_gene: TRBJ2-3
v_gene: TRBV7-2
CDR3aa: ASSLRAGSTDTQY

j_gene: TRBJ1-1
v_gene: TRBV7-2
CDR3aa: ASSSNGFYTEAF

j_gene: TRBJ1-1
v_gene: TRBV5-1
CDR3aa: ASRSLTGGGTEAF

j_gene: TRBJ2-2
v_gene: TRBV12-3/TRBV12-4
CDR3aa: AIPRGTGDTGELF

j_gene: TRBJ2-1
v_gene: TRBV15
CDR3aa: ATSTERSYNEQF

j_gene: TRBJ2-1
v_gene: TRBV4-1
CDR3aa: ASSRVSGGAGNEQF